This TCR beta chain was sequenced for a study of technical replicates of blood from a handful of donors. Trimming removed 0 bases from V and 2 bases from J; junction bases left unmatched: 9. The CDR3 spans 18 residues. CDR1 and CDR2 from the germline V gene are LGHNA and YNFKEQ. Assay used: immunoSEQ multiplex PCR; TCRdb lists only in-frame clones, some missing. The data show about 60,000 clones, more than 70% seen once. The clonotype originates from a human donor in good health. Some clones in this sample may be carry-over from other donors' samples. This chain connects TRBV4-2 to TRBJ2-3; 9 bases match TRBD2. Sequencing used PBMCs. The CDR3 nucleotides read TGTGCCAGCAGCCAAGATGGAGCGGGGGGCGGGGCCACAGATACGCAGTATTTT. Translating it yields CASSQDGAGGGATDTQYF.